One and the same sample provided the 26 T cell receptor beta chains below, sequenced in a study of T cell changes during pregnancy in multiple sclerosis. Assay used: immunoSEQ multiplex PCR; TCRdb lists only in-frame clones, some missing. The table shows around 45,000 clones, with roughly nine tenths occurring only once. This specimen consisted of CD4+ T cells from peripheral blood mononuclear cells, obtained before pregnancy. The origin of the receptors is a female donor with multiple sclerosis, enrolled in a pregnancy study.

This chain links TRBV6-6 with TRBJ1-6, with D hard to call. Germline CDR1 and CDR2: MNHNY and SVGAGI (reference sequence). The CDR3 has 16 amino acids. Trimming left V 5 bases short and J 9 bases short, with 20 bases between. CDR3: CASSPSEGVMSSPLHF. CDR3 bases: TGTGCCAGCAGTCCCTCCGAGGGAGTCATGAGTTCACCCCTCCACTTT.

The J gene is TRBJ2-7, the V gene TRBV7-9; D is unclear. Germline V lookup: CDR1 SEHNR, CDR2 FQNEAQ (reference sequence). The length of the CDR3 is 15 residues. The germline V and J ends were trimmed by 1 base and 2 bases, with 12 bases remaining between them. The chain's CDR3 is CASSLGQLYTYEQYF. The DNA for the CDR3 is TGTGCCAGCAGCTTAGGGCAACTATATACCTACGAGCAGTACTTC.

The chain uses TRBV4-1 and TRBJ2-3; 10 bases align to TRBD2. CDR3 length equals 17 residues. Germline V CDR1 and CDR2: MGHRA, YSYEKL. Germline trimming cut 1 base from V and 4 bases from J; bases unmatched to any gene: 8. The CDR3 loop reads CASSQGAGGAPADTQYF. The CDR3 region has the DNA TGCGCCAGCAGCCAAGGAGCGGGGGGGGCCCCCGCAGATACGCAGTATTTT.

This chain links TRBV2 with TRBJ2-7, with 9 bases fitting TRBD2. The CDR3 totals 15 residues. V was clipped by 5 bases and J by 3 bases; unmatched bases: 8. Germline lookup yields CDR1 SNHLY and CDR2 FYNNEI. CDR3 sequence reads: CASSPLAGPYYEQYF. CDR3 sequence (DNA): TGTGCCAGCAGTCCCCTAGCGGGACCGTACTACGAGCAGTACTTC.

This rearrangement joins TRBV19 to TRBJ2-5; TRBD2 is a possible D gene (5 bases). Trimming pared 5 bases from V and 6 bases from J, leaving 13 bases between. Germline values: CDR1 LNHDA, CDR2 SQIVND (reference sequence). The CDR3 covers 13 residues. For the CDR3, the DNA is TGTGCCAGTAGTGCGGGCCTTGGGAAGACCCAGTACTTC. Residues: CASSAGLGKTQYF.

CDR3 coding DNA: TGTGCCAGCAGCTTTTCCGAGAACCGTTATGAAGCTTTCTTT. Translation gives CASSFSENRYEAFF. The chain uses TRBV7-9 and TRBJ1-1, with D unclear. Germline V gene sequence: CDR1 SEHNR, CDR2 FQNEAQ (reference sequence). V shed 3 bases and J shed 7 bases, with 15 bases lying between them. The CDR3 loop spans 14 amino acids. The entire variable domain, with the rest obtained from reference TRBV7-9 and TRBJ1-1, is as follows: DTGVSQNPRHKITKRGQNVTFRCDPISEHNRLYWYRQTLGQGPEFLTYFQNEAQLEKSRLLSDRFSAERPKGSFSTLEIQRTEQGDSAMYLCASSFSENRYEAFFGQGTRLTVV.

The chain combines TRBV7-2 with TRBJ2-4, with D perhaps TRBD2 (6 bases). Per germline, CDR1 SGHTA and CDR2 FQGNSA. Between the trimmed V and J ends, which lost 3 bases and 0 bases, there was a span of 9 bases. The CDR3 contains 15 residues. The CDR3 DNA follows: TGTGCCAGCAGCTTGGGACTTCTAGCCAAAAACATTCAGTACTTC. Translated, it gives CASSLGLLAKNIQYF. Variable domain in full (rest from reference TRBV7-2 and TRBJ2-4): GAGVSQSPSNKVTEKGKDVELRCDPISGHTALYWYRQSLGQGLEFLIYFQGNSAPDKSGLPSDRFSAERTGGSVSTLTIQRTQQEDSAVYLCASSLGLLAKNIQYFGAGTRLSVL.

As DNA, the CDR3 is TGCGCCAGCAGCCGGGACGGGAGAATCGATGAGCAGTTCTTC. Translating gives CASSRDGRIDEQFF. The rearrangement uses TRBV5-1 and TRBJ2-1; TRBD2 is a possible D gene (6 bases). Looked up from germline, CDR1 is SGHRS and CDR2 is YFSETQ. The CDR3 covers 14 residues. Trimming shortened V by 4 bases and J by 8 bases, and 16 bases separated the two germline ends.

The chain joins TRBV15 to TRBJ2-2, with TRBD2 identical over 7 bases. J was trimmed by 5 bases and V by 3 bases; bases with no gene match: 3. CDR1 and CDR2 from the germline V gene are LNHNV and YYDKDF (reference sequence). The CDR3 sequence is 14 residues long. CDR3 DNA sequence: TGTGCCACCAGCAGCAGACTAGCTACCGGGGAGCTGTTTTTT. Residues: CATSSRLATGELFF.

The chain combines TRBV7-2 with TRBJ2-1; TRBD2 aligns across 16 bases. CDR3 length: 16 residues. J was trimmed by 9 bases and V by 6 bases; bases with no gene match: 8. From germline, CDR1 is SGHTA and CDR2 FQGNSA. This chain's CDR3 is CASRWGLAGGSGEQFF. CDR3 in DNA: TGTGCCAGCAGATGGGGACTAGCGGGGGGGAGCGGTGAGCAGTTCTTC. The whole variable domain, remainder taken from reference TRBV7-2 and TRBJ2-1, is GAGVSQSPSNKVTEKGKDVELRCDPISGHTALYWYRQSLGQGLEFLIYFQGNSAPDKSGLPSDRFSAERTGGSVSTLTIQRTQQEDSAVYLCASRWGLAGGSGEQFFGPGTRLTVL.

The V and J genes are TRBV19 and TRBJ2-3; 13 bases map to TRBD2. Germline values: CDR1 LNHDA, CDR2 SQIVND (reference sequence). V lost 5 bases to trimming and J lost 4 bases; unmatched junction nucleotides: 15. The length of the CDR3 is 19 residues. CDR3 protein: CASSGPPGLAGRFADTQYF. Here the CDR3 DNA reads TGTGCCAGTAGTGGACCCCCGGGACTAGCGGGGCGGTTCGCAGATACGCAGTATTTT.

The rearrangement links TRBV10-3 to TRBJ1-1; D is possibly TRBD1 (5 bases). Germline V gene data show CDR1 as ENHRY and CDR2 as SYGVKD. The V and J ends lost 7 bases and 1 base respectively, with 10 bases between them. CDR3 length: 13 residues. CDR3 sequence: CAIKQEPNTEAFF. CDR3 nucleotide sequence: TGTGCCATCAAACAGGAACCGAACACTGAAGCTTTCTTT.

This clone showed up just a few times. Other DNA variants within this sample encode the same CDR3. The chain has TRBV29-1 and TRBJ1-2, with TRBD1 matching over 9 bases. The J segment lost 1 base and the V segment lost 3 bases, leaving 3 bases of the junction unmatched. The CDR3 runs to 14 residues. Germline CDR1 and CDR2: SQVTM and ANQGSEA. The CDR3 is CSVEGTGLNYGYTF. The CDR3 DNA follows: TGCAGCGTTGAGGGGACAGGGCTTAACTATGGCTACACCTTC.

The count of this clone is one. The J gene is TRBJ2-5, the V gene TRBV7-2, with D perhaps matching TRBD2 (5 bases). This CDR3 spans 14 amino acids. Per the germline V gene, CDR1 is SGHTA and CDR2 is FQGNSA. V was cut by 5 bases and J by 4 bases, with 14 bases left in between. The CDR3 DNA reads TGTGCCAGCAGCGCACAAACTAGAGGAGAGACCCAGTACTTC. Translated: CASSAQTRGETQYF.

The rearrangement links TRBV4-3 to TRBJ2-1, with 8 positions matching TRBD1. This CDR3 region has 15 residues. The junction had 2 bases not matched to a gene; V was cut back by 3 bases and J by 1 base. The germline CDR1 and CDR2 sequences are LGHNA and YSLEER. The CDR3 bases are TGCGCCAGCAGCCAGGACAGGGTTTCCTACAATGAGCAGTTCTTC. Its protein is CASSQDRVSYNEQFF.

The rearrangement uses TRBV7-6 and TRBJ1-5; 10 bases map to TRBD1. This CDR3 spans 15 amino acids. V lost 1 base, J lost 6 bases, and 3 bases stayed unmatched. CDR1 and CDR2 (germline): SGHVS, FNYEAQ. The CDR3 bases are TGTGCCAGCAGCTTAGGACAGGGGGCGAGTCAGCCCCAGCATTTT. Its protein product is CASSLGQGASQPQHF.

This clone is a singleton in its sample. The chain employs TRBV19 and TRBJ1-2, with 10 bases identical to TRBD1. The germline gives CDR1 LNHDA, CDR2 SQIVND (reference sequence). This CDR3 is built from 15 residues. V shed 7 bases, J shed 5 bases, and the junction held 10 bases outside the gene matches. The CDR3, as DNA: TGTGCCAGTATCCCGTTGGGACAGGGGTCTTATGGCTACACCTTC. Amino acid sequence: CASIPLGQGSYGYTF. Based on the CDR3 plus reference TRBV19 and TRBJ1-2, the full variable domain is DGGITQSPKYLFRKEGQNVTLSCEQNLNHDAMYWYRQDPGQGLRLIYYSQIVNDFQKGDIAEGYSVSREKKESFPLTVTSAQKNPTAFYLCASIPLGQGSYGYTFGSGTRLTVV.

CDR3 in amino acids: CASSEIGQGRKISGANVLTF. CDR3 DNA sequence: TGCGCCAGCAGTGAGATCGGGCAGGGAAGAAAGATCTCCGGGGCCAACGTCCTGACTTTC. The J gene is TRBJ2-6, the V gene TRBV10-1; tentatively, D is TRBD1 (5 bases). The CDR3 spans 20 residues. The V end was cut by 2 bases, the J end by 4 bases, with 24 bases between. CDR1 WNHNN and CDR2 SYGVQD come from the germline V gene (reference sequence).

In this sample, this clone turned up once. The chain uses TRBV7-2 and TRBJ1-2; no firm D call. With 1 base removed from V and 8 bases from J, the gap between germline ends came to 11 bases. Per germline, CDR1 SGHTA and CDR2 FQGNSA. This CDR3 contains 13 residues. CDR3 DNA: TGTGCCAGCAGCTTAGTACGGGAGGGAGGCTACACCTTC. This codes for CASSLVREGGYTF. Full variable domain (rest looked up from reference TRBV7-2 and TRBJ1-2): GAGVSQSPSNKVTEKGKDVELRCDPISGHTALYWYRQSLGQGLEFLIYFQGNSAPDKSGLPSDRFSAERTGGSVSTLTIQRTQQEDSAVYLCASSLVREGGYTFGSGTRLTVV.

The J gene is TRBJ1-6, the V gene TRBV6-5; no clear D gene. Trimming took off 5 bases at V and 11 bases at J, with 7 bases between the two ends. CDR3 length equals 11 residues. Germline loops: CDR1 MNHEY, CDR2 SVGAGI. This chain's CDR3 is CASSTGAPLHF. The CDR3 coding sequence is TGTGCCAGCAGTACGGGAGCACCCCTCCACTTT.

The chain employs TRBV11-3 and TRBJ1-4; 7 nucleotides line up with TRBD1. V was clipped by 4 bases and J by 7 bases; unmatched bases: 15. Looked up from germline, CDR1 is SGHNT and CDR2 is YENEEA. The CDR3 runs to 17 residues. The CDR3 protein is CASSSGGGAEQGEKLFF. CDR3 DNA sequence: TGTGCCAGCAGCTCTGGAGGGGGCGCAGAGCAAGGTGAAAAACTGTTTTTT.

This clone was observed once. The genes are TRBV9 and TRBJ1-3; a weak D match, TRBD1 (6 bases). Germline CDR1 is SGDLS and CDR2 is YYNGEE. The CDR3 consists of 13 residues. The ends were cut back, 3 bases at V and 4 bases at J, with 8 bases in the middle. The CDR3 DNA reads TGTGCCAGCAGCGATACAGGGGGAAACACCATATATTTT. It codes for CASSDTGGNTIYF.

The gene calls are TRBV7-3 and TRBJ2-2; weak D call: TRBD2 (5 bases). Germline V gene lookup returns CDR1 SGHTA and CDR2 FQGTGA. The CDR3 consists of 13 residues. V was cut by 5 bases and J by 6 bases, with 10 bases left in between. The CDR3 reads CASSPRAAGELFF. CDR3 DNA sequence: TGTGCCAGCAGCCCGCGGGCGGCCGGGGAGCTGTTTTTT.

The rearrangement joins TRBV20-1 to TRBJ1-2; TRBD1 matches at 8 bases. The CDR3 has 10 residues. Trimming took 5 bases from V and 9 from J; bases not matched to a gene: 2. CDR1 is DFQATT, CDR2 SNEGSKA, per germline (reference sequence). CDR3 amino acids: CSARDRRYTF. The CDR3 nucleotides are TGCAGTGCTCGGGACAGGCGCTACACCTTC.

The chain recombines TRBV11-2 with TRBJ2-2; TRBD2 agrees at 7 bases. Germline CDR1 and CDR2: SGHAT and FQNNGV. The V and J ends lost 3 bases and 4 bases, in that order; junction bases with no gene match: 11. CDR3 length equals 17 residues. The CDR3 sequence is CASSFFSAGGFTGELFF. The DNA of the CDR3 is TGTGCCAGCAGCTTTTTTTCAGCCGGGGGGTTCACCGGGGAGCTGTTTTTT.

This chain connects TRBV7-2 to TRBJ2-5; TRBD2 matches 9 bases. The CDR3 sequence is 14 residues long. Germline CDR1 and CDR2: SGHTA and FQGNSA. The V gene end was trimmed by 4 bases and the J gene end by 5 bases; junction bases not matched to a gene: 5. CDR3 loop: CASSSGTSLETQYF. CDR3 DNA: TGTGCCAGCAGCTCAGGGACTAGCTTGGAGACCCAGTACTTC.